This T cell receptor beta chain was recovered during a study of control samples from healthy donors and cancer patients. TCRdb's table, derived via immunoSEQ multiplex PCR, lists solely in-frame clones and lacks some. The sample yields some 28,000 clones, around nine tenths seen once. The CDR3 runs to 14 residues. Germline V gene sequence: CDR1 SGHNT, CDR2 YYREEE (reference sequence). The ends were cut back, 0 bases at V and 5 bases at J, with 12 bases in the middle. The sample comprised PBMCs. The chain employs TRBV5-4 and TRBJ2-7; the D is unclear. This receptor was identified in a woman in her thirties or forties with lung cancer. In nucleotides, the CDR3 is TGTGCCAGCAGCTTGGGCCAAAGCGCCCACGAGCAGTACTTC. Translation: CASSLGQSAHEQYF.